This record looks at one T cell receptor (beta chain) sequence and its context. Antigen specificity is unknown. The sample originates from a study of T cell responses to AZD1222 COVID-19 vaccine. The V and J ends lost 4 bases and 5 bases respectively, with 11 bases between them. Germline V gives CDR1 KGHDR, CDR2 SFDVKD. The CDR3 runs 14 residues. Second-dose timings of about 4 or about 12 weeks were pooled. Study observations and caveats: Reportedly, close to half of spike-specific TCRs are directed against unmutated variant regions. Donor demographics were predominantly white British with a female majority; clonal diversity may be underestimated.

The assay was immunoSEQ multiplex PCR, and TCRdb's table has in-frame clones only and misses some. Among about 94,000 clones, 75% to 90% were seen once, and the ten largest hold about 4.5%. The rearrangement joins TRBV24-1 to TRBJ2-1, with D possibly being TRBD2 (6 bases). This TCR came from an adult who received the AZD1222 COVID-19 vaccine. The sample in question was peripheral blood, obtained 28 days after the second AZD1222 dose. DNA of the CDR3: TGTGCCACCAGTGAAACCGGGAGCAACAATGAGCAGTTCTTC. The encoded protein is CATSETGSNNEQFF.